The following is a TCR beta chain sequence with its context. The specificity of this receptor is unknown. Base qualities were left out, and no much larger clone turns up one base away. TCRbeta CDR3 regions were amplified from genomic DNA by means of the immunoSEQ Assay, a bias-controlled multiplex PCR. The study's processing was this. The number of nucleated cells in each sample was estimated by amplification of reference gene primers within the assay. Sequence reads were collapsed and filtered to measure the absolute abundance of every unique TCRbeta CDR3 rearrangement. For each sample, productive Simpson clonality was calculated as the square root of Simpson's diversity index across productive rearrangements. The table comes from immuneACCESS by way of TCRdb, which keeps in-frame sequences with V and J called. Part of the clones is missing from these tables; in studies checked, under half for an unresolved V gene and the rest for unknown reasons. Clonal size and the V and J genes are those of that table, whereas D and trimming came from the DNA. This sample holds about 110,000 clones; approximately 90% were observed only once. Together, the top ten hold approximately 3.3% of the sample.

The data belong to a study of blood T cell repertoires in COVID-19 (dated by TCRdb to the early 2020s). The study in broad terms: Samples covering the acute and convalescent phases of COVID-19 were provided by collaborators in the United States, Italy and Spain. The prospective study material was composed of cDNA or gDNA derived from T cells, B-cell-depleted T cells, or PBMCs. Where HLA class I and class II types were available, the types were taken from metadata supplied by the sample provider, not from assay-based typing. Sample metadata almost always included a de-identified subject ID, COVID-19 status, age in years and sex. The repertoires were released in a freely available public database meant as a resource for research on the immune response to SARS-CoV-2. The dataset comprised deeply sampled blood TCRbeta repertoires from subjects exposed to, actively infected with, or recovered from COVID-19. Samples were obtained from the ongoing ImmuneRACE study (first 160 participants) and from 1,254 subjects provided by 6 global collaborators. Study-wide conclusions, independent of this receptor: How much clinical and demographic metadata was included differed by source and by participant, and the metadata was provided uncurated.

Between the V and J ends, shortened by 4 bases and 4 bases respectively, the junction contains 14 bases. Reading from cysteine to phenylalanine, the CDR3 counts 14 amino acids. Only the CDR3 DNA stays, 42 bases, in frame from base 1. The germline V gene encodes CDR1 SGHRS and CDR2 YFSETQ. The collaborating institutions used their own protocols to collect whole blood in K2EDTA tubes. For TCRbeta analysis, collaborators shipped samples in one of three forms: frozen whole blood, isolated PBMCs, or DNA extracted from either of those sample types. Material for sequencing was peripheral blood. The chain uses TRBV5-1 and TRBJ2-5; a tentative D call is TRBD2 (6 bases match). The source is a woman aged 45-60 years with acute or convalescent COVID-19. The DNA sequence is TGCGCCAGCAGCGGCGGGACTCGGGGAGAGACCCAGTACTTC. It encodes CASSGGTRGETQYF.